This TCR beta chain was observed in a study of early T cells in non-severe SARS-CoV-2 infection. Many counts were recorded for this clonotype. With 0 bases removed from V and 3 bases from J, the gap between germline ends came to 15 bases. The CDR3 is made up of 16 amino acids. Germline CDR1 SQVTM, CDR2 ANQGSEA. The TCR library protocol was used to attach unique molecular identifiers. These identifiers were attached to individual cDNA molecules. TCRdb fed the 5' RACE reads into MiXCR, producing one record per CDR3 protein. The table records about 30,000 distinct CDR3 sequences, approximately 5.3% of them present only once.

The sequencing input was whole blood. The clonotype was recovered from an adult who was a healthcare worker with PCR-confirmed SARS-CoV-2 infection or an uninfected control (not recorded which). The chain links TRBV29-1 to TRBJ2-1, with D tentatively TRBD1 or TRBD2 (6 bases each). DNA of the CDR3: TGCAGCGTTGAAGACCCCCGAGGGGGAGGCTACAATGAGCAGTTCTTC. Protein sequence: CSVEDPRGGGYNEQFF.